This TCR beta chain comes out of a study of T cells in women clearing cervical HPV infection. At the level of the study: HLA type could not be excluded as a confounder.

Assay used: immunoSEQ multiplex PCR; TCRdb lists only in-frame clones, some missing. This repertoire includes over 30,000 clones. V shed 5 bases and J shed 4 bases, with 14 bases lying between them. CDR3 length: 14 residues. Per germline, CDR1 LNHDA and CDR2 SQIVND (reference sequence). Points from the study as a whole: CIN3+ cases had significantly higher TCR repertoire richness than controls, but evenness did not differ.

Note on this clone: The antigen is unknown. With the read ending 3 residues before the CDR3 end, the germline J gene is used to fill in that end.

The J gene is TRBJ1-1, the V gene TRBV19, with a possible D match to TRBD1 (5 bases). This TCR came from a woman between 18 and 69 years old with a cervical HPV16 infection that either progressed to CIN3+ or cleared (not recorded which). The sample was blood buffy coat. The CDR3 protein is CASSLQGGTTEAFF. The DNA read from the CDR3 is TGTGCCAGTAGTTTGCAGGGTGGAACCACTGAA.